This entry concerns a single TCR beta chain. Assay used: immunoSEQ multiplex PCR; TCRdb lists only in-frame clones, some missing. The sample includes about 330,000 clones, about 92% of them seen just once. This record comes from a study of blood T cell repertoires in COVID-19. The wider study: Sites in the United States, Italy and Spain provided acute and convalescent COVID-19 samples.

The CDR3 has 17 residues. V lost 4 bases and J lost 5; bases outside the gene matches: 9. Germline V gives CDR1 SGHNT, CDR2 YENEEA. The chain is built from TRBV11-3 and TRBJ2-3; 13 nucleotides agree with TRBD2. The sequence derives from a woman aged 30 to 39 who had recovered from COVID-19. The material sequenced was PBMCs or T cells enriched from blood (not recorded which). In DNA, the CDR3 is TGTGCCAGCAGCTCTAGGACTAGCGGGAGCCAGATAGATACGCAGTATTTT. It codes for CASSSRTSGSQIDTQYF.